These T cell receptor beta chains were read from a single sample in a study of shared clonotypes between healthy human individuals. The table came from immunoSEQ multiplex PCR; TCRdb's copy has only in-frame clones and leaves some out. The sample lists nearly 750,000 clones; approximately 77% were seen once. Sequenced material: memory CD4+ T cells sorted from blood. These receptors all come from a woman between 25 and 40 years old in good health. CDR3s include the opening cysteine and the closing phenylalanine or tryptophan. A D gene is named only where the DNA matches it firmly. Clone sizes are given selectively: once, few, many, or a class where the clone is expanded.

TRBJ1-3 TRBV10-3 TRBD1 NA CAIRGTGDTGNTIYF TGTGCCATCCGAGGGACAGGGGATACTGGAAACACCATATATTTT
TRBJ2-5 TRBV18 TRBD1 NA CASSPNPPGQIVQETQYF TGTGCCAGCTCACCTAACCCCCCGGGACAGATAGTCCAAGAGACCCAGTACTTC
TRBJ1-2 TRBV19 TRBD1 NA CASSRGQADYGYTF TGTGCCAGTAGTAGGGGACAGGCTGACTATGGCTACACCTTC
TRBJ1-3 TRBV18 TRBD1 NA CASSPGQGGLAGNTIYF TGTGCCAGCTCACCCGGACAGGGGGGCCTTGCGGGAAACACCATATATTTT
TRBJ2-1 TRBV29-1 NA NA CSVAAGAVDGEQFF TGCAGCGTTGCCGCGGGGGCCGTCGATGGAGAGCAGTTCTTC
TRBJ1-1 TRBV6-5 NA NA CASSYNRLNTEAFF TGTGCCAGCAGTTACAACAGATTGAACACTGAAGCTTTCTTT
TRBJ2-3 TRBV19 TRBD1 NA CASTGQIDATDTQYF TGTGCCAGTACGGGACAGATTGACGCCACAGATACGCAGTATTTT
TRBJ1-4 TRBV19 TRBD1 few CASSILGQGGEKLFF TGTGCCAGTAGTATCCTCGGACAGGGGGGTGAAAAACTGTTTTTT
TRBJ1-4 TRBV6-1 NA NA CASSEIDEKLFF TGTGCCAGCAGTGAAATTGATGAAAAACTGTTTTTT
TRBJ2-1 TRBV11-3 TRBD2 NA CASSPRVAGTYNEQFF TGTGCCAGCAGCCCCAGGGTAGCGGGAACCTACAATGAGCAGTTCTTC
TRBJ1-5 TRBV7-8 NA NA CASSLGVINQPQHF TGTGCCAGCAGCTTAGGAGTTATCAATCAGCCCCAGCATTTT
TRBJ2-1 TRBV27 TRBD2 few CASSTIAGGTNEQFF TGTGCCAGCTCCACCATAGCGGGAGGTACCAATGAGCAGTTCTTC
TRBJ1-2 TRBV4-1 NA NA CASSQAERSSNYGYTF TGCGCCAGCAGCCAAGCCGAAAGATCCTCTAACTATGGCTACACCTTC